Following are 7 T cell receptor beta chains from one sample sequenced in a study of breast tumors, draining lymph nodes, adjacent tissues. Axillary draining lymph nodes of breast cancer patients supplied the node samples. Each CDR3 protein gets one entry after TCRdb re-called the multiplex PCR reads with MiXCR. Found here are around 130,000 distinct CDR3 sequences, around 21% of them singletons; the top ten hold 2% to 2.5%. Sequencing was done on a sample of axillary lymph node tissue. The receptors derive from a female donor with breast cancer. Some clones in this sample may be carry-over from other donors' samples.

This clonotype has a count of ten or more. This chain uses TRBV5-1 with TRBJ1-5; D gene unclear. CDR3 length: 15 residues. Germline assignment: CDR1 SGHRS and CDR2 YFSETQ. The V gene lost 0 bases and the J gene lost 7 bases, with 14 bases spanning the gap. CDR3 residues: CASSLGTAFGQPQHF. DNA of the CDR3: TGCGCCAGCAGCTTGGGCACGGCTTTCGGACAGCCCCAGCATTTT.

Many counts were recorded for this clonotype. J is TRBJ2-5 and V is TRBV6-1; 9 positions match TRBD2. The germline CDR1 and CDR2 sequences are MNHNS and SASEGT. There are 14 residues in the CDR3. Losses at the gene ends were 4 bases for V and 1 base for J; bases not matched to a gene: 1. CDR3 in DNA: TGTGCCAGCAGTGGTAGCGGGAGCCAAGAGACCCAGTACTTC. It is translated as CASSGSGSQETQYF.

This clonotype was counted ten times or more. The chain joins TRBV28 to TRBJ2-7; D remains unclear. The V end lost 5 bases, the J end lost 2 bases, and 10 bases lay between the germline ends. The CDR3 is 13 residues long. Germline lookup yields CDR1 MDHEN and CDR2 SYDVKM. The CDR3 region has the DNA TGTGCCAGCAGTCACCCGGTCACCTACGAGCAGTACTTC. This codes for CASSHPVTYEQYF.

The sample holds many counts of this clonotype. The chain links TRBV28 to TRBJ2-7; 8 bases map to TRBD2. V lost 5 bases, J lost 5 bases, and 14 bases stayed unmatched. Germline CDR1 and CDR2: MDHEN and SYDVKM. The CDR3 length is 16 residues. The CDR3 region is CASSPPTSGGVDEQYF. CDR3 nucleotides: TGTGCCAGCAGTCCCCCCACTAGCGGAGGCGTCGACGAGCAGTACTTC.

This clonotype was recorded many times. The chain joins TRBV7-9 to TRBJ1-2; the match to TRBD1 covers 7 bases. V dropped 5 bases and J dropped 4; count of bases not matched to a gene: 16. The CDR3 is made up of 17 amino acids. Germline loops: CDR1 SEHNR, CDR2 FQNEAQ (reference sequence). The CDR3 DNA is TGTGCCAGCAGCCCCGGATACAGGGGTCAATCCATCTATGGCTACACCTTC. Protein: CASSPGYRGQSIYGYTF.

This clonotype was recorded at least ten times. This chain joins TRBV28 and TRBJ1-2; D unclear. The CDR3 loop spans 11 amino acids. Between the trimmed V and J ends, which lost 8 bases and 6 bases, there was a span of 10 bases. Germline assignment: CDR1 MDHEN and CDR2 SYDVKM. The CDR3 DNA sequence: TGTGCCAGCCAATCCGCGCATGGCTACACCTTC. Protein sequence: CASQSAHGYTF.

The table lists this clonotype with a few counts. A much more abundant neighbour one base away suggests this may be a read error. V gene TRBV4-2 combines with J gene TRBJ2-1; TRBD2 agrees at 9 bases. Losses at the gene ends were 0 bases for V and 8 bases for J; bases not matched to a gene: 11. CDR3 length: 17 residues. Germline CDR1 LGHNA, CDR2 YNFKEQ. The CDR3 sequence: CASSQDMAREGIDEQFF. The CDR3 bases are TGTGCCAGCAGCCAAGACATGGCGCGGGAGGGTATAGATGAGCAGTTCTTC.